This TCR beta chain was documented in a study of blood T cell repertoires in COVID-19. Germline-derived CDR1 and CDR2 are SGHTA and FQGTGA. The V gene lost 6 bases and the J gene lost 2 bases, with 18 bases spanning the gap. The CDR3 runs to 16 residues. This clone has a handful of counts. Authors' processing steps: Scientists estimated how many nucleated cells there were by amplifying reference gene primers. Sequenced by immunoSEQ multiplex PCR; TCRdb stores in-frame clones only, minus some. The V and J calls and clone size were taken over from that table, and D and trimming were inferred from the DNA. The sample records some 220,000 clones, approximately 80% being singletons.

The source of this sequence is a woman in her fifties or sixties with active or convalescent COVID-19. This rearrangement joins TRBV7-3 to TRBJ2-3; D possibly corresponds to TRBD2 (6 bases). Sequenced input: peripheral blood. The CDR3 nucleotides are TGTGCCAGCAGGATGGGGGTAAGCGGGCCCACAGATACGCAGTATTTT. It codes for CASRMGVSGPTDTQYF.